This T cell receptor beta chain was profiled in a study of T cell responses to AZD1222 COVID-19 vaccine. The method was immunoSEQ multiplex PCR; TCRdb's version includes in-frame clones alone and lacks a portion of them. Among 90,000 to 120,000 clones, 85% to 95% were seen once, and the ten largest hold roughly 6%. The germline gives CDR1 SGHRS, CDR2 YFSETQ. V was clipped by 5 bases and J by 6 bases, with 18 bases between them. The CDR3 is 15 residues long. The TCR was taken from an adult who received the AZD1222 COVID-19 vaccine. The rearrangement uses TRBV5-1 and TRBJ2-1; TRBD1 or TRBD2 may be the D gene (5 bases each). The sample consisted of peripheral blood, taken 28 days after the second AZD1222 dose. CDR3 nucleotides: TGCGCCAGCAGGGGGGTAGTCGACGGTTCCAATGAGCAGTTCTTC. It yields the protein CASRGVVDGSNEQFF. Full variable domain (rest looked up from reference TRBV5-1 and TRBJ2-1): KAGVTQTPRYLIKTRGQQVTLSCSPISGHRSVSWYQQTPGQGLQFLFEYFSETQRNKGNFPGRFSGRQFSNSRSEMNVSTLELGDSALYLCASRGVVDGSNEQFFGPGTRLTVL.